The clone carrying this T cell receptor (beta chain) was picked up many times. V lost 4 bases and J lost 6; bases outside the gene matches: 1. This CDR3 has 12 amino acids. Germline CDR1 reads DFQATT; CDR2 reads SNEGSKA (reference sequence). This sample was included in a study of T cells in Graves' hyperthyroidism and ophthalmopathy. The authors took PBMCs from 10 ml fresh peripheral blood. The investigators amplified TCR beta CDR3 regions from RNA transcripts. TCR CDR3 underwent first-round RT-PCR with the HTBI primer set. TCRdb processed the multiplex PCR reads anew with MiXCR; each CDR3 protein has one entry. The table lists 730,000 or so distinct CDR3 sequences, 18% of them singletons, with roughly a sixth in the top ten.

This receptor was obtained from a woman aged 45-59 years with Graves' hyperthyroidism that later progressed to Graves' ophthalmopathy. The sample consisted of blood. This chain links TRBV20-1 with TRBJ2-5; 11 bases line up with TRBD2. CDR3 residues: CSAIAGGQTQYF. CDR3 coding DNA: TGCAGTGCTATAGCGGGGGGGCAGACCCAGTACTTC.